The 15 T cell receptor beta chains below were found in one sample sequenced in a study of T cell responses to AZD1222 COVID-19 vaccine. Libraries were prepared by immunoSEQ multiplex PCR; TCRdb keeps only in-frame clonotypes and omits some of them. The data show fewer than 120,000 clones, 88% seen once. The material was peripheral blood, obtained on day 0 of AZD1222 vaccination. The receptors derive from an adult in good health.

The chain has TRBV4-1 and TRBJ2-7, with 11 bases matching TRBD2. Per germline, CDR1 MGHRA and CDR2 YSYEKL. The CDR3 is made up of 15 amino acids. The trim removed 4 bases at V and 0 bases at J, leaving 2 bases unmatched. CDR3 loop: CASSLTSGSSYEQYF. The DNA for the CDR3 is TGCGCCAGCAGCCTTACTAGCGGGAGCTCCTACGAGCAGTACTTC.

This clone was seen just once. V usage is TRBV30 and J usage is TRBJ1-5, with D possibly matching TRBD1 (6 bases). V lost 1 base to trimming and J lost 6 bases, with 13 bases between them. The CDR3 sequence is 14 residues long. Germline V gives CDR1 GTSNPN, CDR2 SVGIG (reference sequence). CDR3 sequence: CAWSAGGAIQPQHF. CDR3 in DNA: TGTGCCTGGAGTGCTGGGGGGGCAATTCAGCCCCAGCATTTT. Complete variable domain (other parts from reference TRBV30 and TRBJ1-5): SQTIHQWPATLVQPVGSPLSLECTVEGTSNPNLYWYRQAAGRGLQLLFYSVGIGQISSEVPQNLSASRPQDRQFILSSKKLLLSDSGFYLCAWSAGGAIQPQHFGDGTRLSIL.

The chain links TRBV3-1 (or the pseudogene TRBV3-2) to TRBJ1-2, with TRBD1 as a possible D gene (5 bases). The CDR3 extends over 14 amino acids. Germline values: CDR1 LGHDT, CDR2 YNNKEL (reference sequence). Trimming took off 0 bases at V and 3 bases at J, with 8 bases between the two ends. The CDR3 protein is CASSQETAHYGYTF. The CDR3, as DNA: TGTGCCAGCAGCCAAGAGACAGCTCACTATGGCTACACCTTC.

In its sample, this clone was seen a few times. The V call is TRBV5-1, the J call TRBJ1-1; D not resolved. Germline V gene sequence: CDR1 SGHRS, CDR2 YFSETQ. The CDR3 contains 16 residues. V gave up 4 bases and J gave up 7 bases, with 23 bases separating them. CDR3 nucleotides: TGCGCCAGCAGCCGAGGCCAGGTGGCGTTGGACGGTGAAGCTTTCTTT. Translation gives CASSRGQVALDGEAFF.

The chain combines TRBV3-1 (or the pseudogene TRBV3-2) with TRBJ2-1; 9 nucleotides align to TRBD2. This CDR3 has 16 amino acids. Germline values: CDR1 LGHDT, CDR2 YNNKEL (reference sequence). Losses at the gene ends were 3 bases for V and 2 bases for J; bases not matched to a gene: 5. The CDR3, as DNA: TGTGCCAGCAGCCAGACCTCTAGCGGGGCCTACAATGAGCAGTTCTTC. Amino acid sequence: CASSQTSSGAYNEQFF.

The CDR3 sequence is CASRPGWAYQPQHF. For the CDR3, the DNA is TGTGCCAGTAGACCAGGGTGGGCCTATCAGCCCCAGCATTTT. This chain uses TRBV19 with TRBJ1-5; the D gene is possibly TRBD1 (5 bases). V was cut by 6 bases and J by 5 bases, with 14 bases left in between. From germline, CDR1 is LNHDA and CDR2 SQIVND (reference sequence). The CDR3 runs 14 residues.

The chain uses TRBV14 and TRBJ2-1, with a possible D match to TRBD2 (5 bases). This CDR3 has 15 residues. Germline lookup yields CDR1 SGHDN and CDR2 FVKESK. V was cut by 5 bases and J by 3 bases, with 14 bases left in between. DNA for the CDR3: TGTGCCAGCAGCGACCTGAGGGCTCGCTACAATGAGCAGTTCTTC. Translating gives CASSDLRARYNEQFF.

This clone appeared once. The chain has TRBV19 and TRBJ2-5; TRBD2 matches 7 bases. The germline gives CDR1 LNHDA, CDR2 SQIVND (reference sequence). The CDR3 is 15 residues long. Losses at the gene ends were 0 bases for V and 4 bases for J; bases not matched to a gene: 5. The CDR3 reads CASSIERGRLETQYF. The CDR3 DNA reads TGTGCCAGTAGTATAGAGCGGGGGAGGTTAGAGACCCAGTACTTC.

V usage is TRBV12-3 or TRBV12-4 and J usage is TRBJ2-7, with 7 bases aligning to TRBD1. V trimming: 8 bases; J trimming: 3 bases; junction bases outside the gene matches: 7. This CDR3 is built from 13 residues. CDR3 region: CASQGDPLYEQYF. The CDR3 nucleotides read TGTGCCAGCCAGGGGGATCCCCTCTACGAGCAGTACTTC.

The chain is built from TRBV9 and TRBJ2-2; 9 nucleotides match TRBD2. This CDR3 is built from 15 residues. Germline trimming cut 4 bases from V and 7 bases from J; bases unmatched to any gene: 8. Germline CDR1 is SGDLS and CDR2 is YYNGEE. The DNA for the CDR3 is TGTGCCAGCAGCCCCACCGGGACTAGCCTCGGGGAGCTGTTTTTT. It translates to CASSPTGTSLGELFF.

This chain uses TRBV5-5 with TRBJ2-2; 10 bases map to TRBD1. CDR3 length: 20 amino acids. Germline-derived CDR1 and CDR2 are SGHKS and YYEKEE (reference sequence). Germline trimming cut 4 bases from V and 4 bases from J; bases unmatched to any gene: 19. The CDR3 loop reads CASSLRALLTGGSSTGELFF. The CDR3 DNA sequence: TGTGCCAGCAGCCTCCGGGCGCTACTGACAGGGGGCTCGAGCACCGGGGAGCTGTTTTTT. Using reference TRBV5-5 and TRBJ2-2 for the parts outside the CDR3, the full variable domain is DAGVTQSPTHLIKTRGQQVTLRCSPISGHKSVSWYQQVLGQGPQFIFQYYEKEERGRGNFPDRFSARQFPNYSSELNVNALLLGDSALYLCASSLRALLTGGSSTGELFFGEGSRLTVL.

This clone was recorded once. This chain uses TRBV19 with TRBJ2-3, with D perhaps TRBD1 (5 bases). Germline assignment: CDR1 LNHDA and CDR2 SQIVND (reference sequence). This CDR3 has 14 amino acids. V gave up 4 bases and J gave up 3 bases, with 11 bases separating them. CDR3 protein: CASSTGFRTDTQYF. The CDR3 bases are TGTGCCAGTAGTACAGGGTTCCGAACAGATACGCAGTATTTT.

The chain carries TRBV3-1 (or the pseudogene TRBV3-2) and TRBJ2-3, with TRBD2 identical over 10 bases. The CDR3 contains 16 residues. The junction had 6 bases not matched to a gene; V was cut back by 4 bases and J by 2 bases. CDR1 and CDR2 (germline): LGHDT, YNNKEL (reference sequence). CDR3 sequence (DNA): TGTGCCAGCAGCCTACCGGGACTAGCGACCACAGATACGCAGTATTTT. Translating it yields CASSLPGLATTDTQYF.

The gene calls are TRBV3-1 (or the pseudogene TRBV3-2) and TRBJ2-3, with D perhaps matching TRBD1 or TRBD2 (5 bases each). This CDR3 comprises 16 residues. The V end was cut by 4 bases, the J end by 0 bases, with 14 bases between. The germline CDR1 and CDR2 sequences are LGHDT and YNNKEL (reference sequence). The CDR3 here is CASSLRGRISTDTQYF. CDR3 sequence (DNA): TGTGCCAGCAGCCTACGGGGCAGGATAAGCACAGATACGCAGTATTTT.

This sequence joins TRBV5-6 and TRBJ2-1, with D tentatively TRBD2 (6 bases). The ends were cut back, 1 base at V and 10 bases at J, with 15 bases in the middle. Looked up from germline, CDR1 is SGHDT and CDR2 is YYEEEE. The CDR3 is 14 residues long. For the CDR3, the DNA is TGTGCCAGCAGCTTGATGCGGGACCACCGGGAGCAGTTCTTC. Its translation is CASSLMRDHREQFF. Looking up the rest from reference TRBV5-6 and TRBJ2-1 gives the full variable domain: DAGVTQSPTHLIKTRGQQVTLRCSPKSGHDTVSWYQQALGQGPQFIFQYYEEEERQRGNFPDRFSGHQFPNYSSELNVNALLLGDSALYLCASSLMRDHREQFFGPGTRLTVL.